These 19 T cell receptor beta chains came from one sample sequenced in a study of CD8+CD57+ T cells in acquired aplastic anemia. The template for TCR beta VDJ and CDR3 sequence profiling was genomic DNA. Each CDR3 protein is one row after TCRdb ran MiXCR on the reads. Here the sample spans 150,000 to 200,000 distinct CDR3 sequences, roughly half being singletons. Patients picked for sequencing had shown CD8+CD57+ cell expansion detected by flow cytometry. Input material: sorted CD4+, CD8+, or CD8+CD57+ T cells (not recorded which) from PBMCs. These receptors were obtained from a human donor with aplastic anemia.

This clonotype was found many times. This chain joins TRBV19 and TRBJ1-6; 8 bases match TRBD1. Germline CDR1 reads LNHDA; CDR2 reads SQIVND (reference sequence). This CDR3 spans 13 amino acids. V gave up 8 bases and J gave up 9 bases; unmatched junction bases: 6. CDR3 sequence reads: CASQDREGSPLHF. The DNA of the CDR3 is TGTGCCAGTCAGGACAGGGAAGGTTCACCCCTCCACTTT.

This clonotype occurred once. CDR3 bases: TGCAGCGTTCGAAAACTGTTTTTT. Residues: CSVRKLFF. The chain joins TRBV29-1 to TRBJ1-4; no definite D call. Trimming cost V 5 bases and J 10 bases, with 2 bases left between them. Germline CDR1 and CDR2: SQVTM and ANQGSEA. CDR3 length: 8 amino acids.

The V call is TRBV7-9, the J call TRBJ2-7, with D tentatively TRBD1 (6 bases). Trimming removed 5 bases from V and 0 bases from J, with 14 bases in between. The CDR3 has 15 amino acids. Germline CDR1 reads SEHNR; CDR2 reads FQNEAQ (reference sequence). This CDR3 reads CASSLAEDSSYEQYF. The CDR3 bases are TGTGCCAGCAGCCTTGCGGAGGACAGCTCCTACGAGCAGTACTTC.

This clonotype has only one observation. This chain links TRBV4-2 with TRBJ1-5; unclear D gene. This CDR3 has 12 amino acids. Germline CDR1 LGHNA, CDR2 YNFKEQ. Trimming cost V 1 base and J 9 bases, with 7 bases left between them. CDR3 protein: CASSQGVGPQHF. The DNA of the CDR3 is TGTGCCAGCAGCCAAGGGGTCGGGCCCCAGCATTTT.

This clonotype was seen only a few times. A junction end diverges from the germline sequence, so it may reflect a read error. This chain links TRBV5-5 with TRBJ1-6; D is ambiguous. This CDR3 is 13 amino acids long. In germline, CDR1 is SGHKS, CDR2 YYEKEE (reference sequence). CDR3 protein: CASSLGIGSPLHF. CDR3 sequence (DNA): TGTGCTAGCAGCTTAGGTATCGGATCACCCCTCCACTTT.

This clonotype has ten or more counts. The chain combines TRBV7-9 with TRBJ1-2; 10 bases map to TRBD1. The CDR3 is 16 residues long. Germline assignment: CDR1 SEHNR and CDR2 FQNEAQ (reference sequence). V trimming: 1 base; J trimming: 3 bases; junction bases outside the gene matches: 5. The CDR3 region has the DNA TGTGCCAGCAGCTTAGGACAGGGGGCAATAGACTATGGCTACACCTTC. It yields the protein CASSLGQGAIDYGYTF.

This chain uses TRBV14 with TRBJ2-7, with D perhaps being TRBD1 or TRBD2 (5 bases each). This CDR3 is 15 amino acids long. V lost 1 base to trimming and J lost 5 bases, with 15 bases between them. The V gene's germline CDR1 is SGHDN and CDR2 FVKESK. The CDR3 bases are TGTGCCAGCAGCCAAGGTAGGGGAGAGTCGGACGAGCAGTACTTC. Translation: CASSQGRGESDEQYF.

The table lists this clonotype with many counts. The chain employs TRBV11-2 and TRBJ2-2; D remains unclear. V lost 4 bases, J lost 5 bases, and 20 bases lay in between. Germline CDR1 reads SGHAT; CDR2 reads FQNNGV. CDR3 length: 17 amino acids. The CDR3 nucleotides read TGTGCCAGCAGCTCCGAGCCCTATCGAGTTAGGACCGGGGAGCTGTTTTTT. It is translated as CASSSEPYRVRTGELFF.

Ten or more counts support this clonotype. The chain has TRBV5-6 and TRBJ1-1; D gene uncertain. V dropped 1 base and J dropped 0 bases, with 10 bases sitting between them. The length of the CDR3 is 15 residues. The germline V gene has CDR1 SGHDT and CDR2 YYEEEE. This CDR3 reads CASSLSAGLNTEAFF. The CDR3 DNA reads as TGTGCCAGCAGCTTGAGTGCCGGATTGAACACTGAAGCTTTCTTT.

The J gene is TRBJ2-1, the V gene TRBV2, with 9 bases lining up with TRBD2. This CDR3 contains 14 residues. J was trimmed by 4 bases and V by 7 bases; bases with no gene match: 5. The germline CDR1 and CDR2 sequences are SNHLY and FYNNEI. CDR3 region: CASKAGGAYNEQFF. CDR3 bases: TGTGCCAGCAAGGCGGGGGGGGCATACAATGAGCAGTTCTTC.

CDR3 sequence reads: CSARVPGPNTEAFF. The CDR3, as DNA: TGCAGTGCTAGAGTACCGGGGCCGAACACTGAAGCTTTCTTT. The rearrangement links TRBV20-1 to TRBJ1-1; a possible D gene is TRBD1 (5 bases). The germline V and J ends were trimmed by 1 base and 1 base, with 10 bases remaining between them. Germline V CDR1 and CDR2: DFQATT, SNEGSKA (reference sequence). CDR3 length equals 14 residues.

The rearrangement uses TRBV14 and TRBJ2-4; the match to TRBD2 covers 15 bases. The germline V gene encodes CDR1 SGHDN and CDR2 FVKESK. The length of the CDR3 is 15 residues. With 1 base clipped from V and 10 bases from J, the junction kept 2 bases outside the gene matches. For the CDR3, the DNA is TGTGCCAGCAGCCAAGCGGGACTAGCGGGGGGAATTCAGTACTTC. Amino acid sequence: CASSQAGLAGGIQYF.

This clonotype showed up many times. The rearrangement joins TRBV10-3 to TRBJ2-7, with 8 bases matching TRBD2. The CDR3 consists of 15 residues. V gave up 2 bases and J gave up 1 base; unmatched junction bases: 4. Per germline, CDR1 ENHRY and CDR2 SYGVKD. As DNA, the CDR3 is TGTGCCATCAGTGAGGCTCTAGCGGGTTCCTACGAGCAGTACTTC. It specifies CAISEALAGSYEQYF.

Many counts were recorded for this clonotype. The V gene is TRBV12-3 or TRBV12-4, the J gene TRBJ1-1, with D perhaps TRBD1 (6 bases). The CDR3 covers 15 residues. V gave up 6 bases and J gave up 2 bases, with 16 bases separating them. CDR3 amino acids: CASSTRTGFNTEAFF. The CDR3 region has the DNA TGTGCCAGCAGCACTAGAACAGGGTTCAACACTGAAGCTTTCTTT.

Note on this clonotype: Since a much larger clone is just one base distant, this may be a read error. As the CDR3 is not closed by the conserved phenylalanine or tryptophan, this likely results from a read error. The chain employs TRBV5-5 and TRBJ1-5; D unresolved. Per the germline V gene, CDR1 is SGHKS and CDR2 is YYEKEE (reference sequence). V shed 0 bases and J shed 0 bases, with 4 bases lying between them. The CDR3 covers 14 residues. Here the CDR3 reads CASSLAVSNQPQHS. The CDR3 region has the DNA TGTGCCAGCAGCTTGGCGGTTAGCAATCAGCCCCAGCATTCT.

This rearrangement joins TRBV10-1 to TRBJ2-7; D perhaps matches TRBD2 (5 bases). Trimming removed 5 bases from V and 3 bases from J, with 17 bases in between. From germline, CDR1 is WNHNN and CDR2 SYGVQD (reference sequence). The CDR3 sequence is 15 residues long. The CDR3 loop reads CASSFAGLADYEQYF. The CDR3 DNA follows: TGCGCCAGCAGTTTTGCGGGCCTAGCAGACTACGAGCAGTACTTC.

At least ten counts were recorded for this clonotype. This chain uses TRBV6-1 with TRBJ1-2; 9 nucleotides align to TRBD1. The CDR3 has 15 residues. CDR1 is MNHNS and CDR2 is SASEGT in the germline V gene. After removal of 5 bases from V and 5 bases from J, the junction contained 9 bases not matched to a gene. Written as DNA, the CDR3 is TGTGCCAGCAGTCCCCCTTTAGGACAGGGGTATGGCTACACCTTC. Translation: CASSPPLGQGYGYTF.

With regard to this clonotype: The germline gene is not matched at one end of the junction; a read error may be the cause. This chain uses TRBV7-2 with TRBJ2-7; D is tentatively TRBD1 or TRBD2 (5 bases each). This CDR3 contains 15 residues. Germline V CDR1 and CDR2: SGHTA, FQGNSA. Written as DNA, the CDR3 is TGTGCCAGCAGCTTAGCGGGACCGGCTAGAACTTCGGCCCTCTTC. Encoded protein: CASSLAGPARTSALF.

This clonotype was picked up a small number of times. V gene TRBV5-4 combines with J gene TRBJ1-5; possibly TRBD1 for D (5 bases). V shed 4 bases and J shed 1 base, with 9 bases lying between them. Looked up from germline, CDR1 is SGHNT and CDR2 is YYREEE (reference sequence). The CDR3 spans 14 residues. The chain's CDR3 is CASSAKGSNQPQHF. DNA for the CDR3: TGTGCCAGCAGCGCGAAGGGGAGCAATCAGCCCCAGCATTTT.